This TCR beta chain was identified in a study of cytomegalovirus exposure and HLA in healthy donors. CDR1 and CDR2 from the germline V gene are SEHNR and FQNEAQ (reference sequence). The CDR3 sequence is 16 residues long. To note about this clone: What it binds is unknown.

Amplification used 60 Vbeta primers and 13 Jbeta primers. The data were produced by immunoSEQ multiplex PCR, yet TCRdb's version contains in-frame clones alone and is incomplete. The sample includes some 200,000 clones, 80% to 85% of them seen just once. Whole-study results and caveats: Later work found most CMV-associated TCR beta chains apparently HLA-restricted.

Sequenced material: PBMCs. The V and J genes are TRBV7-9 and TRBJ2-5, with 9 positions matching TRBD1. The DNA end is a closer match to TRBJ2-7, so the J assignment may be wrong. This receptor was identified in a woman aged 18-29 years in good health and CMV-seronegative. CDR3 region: CASSVTGTGYGYEQYF. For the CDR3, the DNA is TGTGCCAGCAGCGTTACGGGGACAGGGTACGGCTACGAGCAGTACTTC.